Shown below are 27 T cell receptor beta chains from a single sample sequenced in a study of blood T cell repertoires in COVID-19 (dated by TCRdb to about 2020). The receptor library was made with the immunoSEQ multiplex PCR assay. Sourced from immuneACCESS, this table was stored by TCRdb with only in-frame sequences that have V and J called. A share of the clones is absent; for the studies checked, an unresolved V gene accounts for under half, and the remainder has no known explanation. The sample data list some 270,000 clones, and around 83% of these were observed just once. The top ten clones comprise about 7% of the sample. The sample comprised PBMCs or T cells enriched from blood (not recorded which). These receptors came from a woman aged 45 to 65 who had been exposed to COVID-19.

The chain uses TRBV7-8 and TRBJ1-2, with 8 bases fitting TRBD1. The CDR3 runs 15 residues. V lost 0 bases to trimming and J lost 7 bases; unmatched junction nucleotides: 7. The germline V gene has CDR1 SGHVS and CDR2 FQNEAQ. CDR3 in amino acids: CASSLAGRGQGGYTF. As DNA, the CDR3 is TGTGCCAGCAGCTTAGCCGGCAGGGGGCAGGGTGGCTACACCTTC. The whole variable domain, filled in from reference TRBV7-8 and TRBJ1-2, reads GAGVSQSPRYKVAKRGQDVALRCDPISGHVSLFWYQQALGQGPEFLTYFQNEAQLDKSGLPSDRFFAERPEGSVSTLKIQRTQQEDSAVYLCASSLAGRGQGGYTFGSGTRLTVV.

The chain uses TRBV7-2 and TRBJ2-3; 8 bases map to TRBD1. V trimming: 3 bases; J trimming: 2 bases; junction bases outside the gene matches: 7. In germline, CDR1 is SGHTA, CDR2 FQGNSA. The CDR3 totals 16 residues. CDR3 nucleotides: TGTGCCAGCAGCTTCCGGGACAGGCTCATCACAGATACGCAGTATTTT. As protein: CASSFRDRLITDTQYF.

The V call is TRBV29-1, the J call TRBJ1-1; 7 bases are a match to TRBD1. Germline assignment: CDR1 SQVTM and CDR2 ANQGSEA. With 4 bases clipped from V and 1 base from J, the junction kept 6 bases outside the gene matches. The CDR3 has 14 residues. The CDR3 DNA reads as TGCAGCGTTGCTGGTCGGACAGGGAACACTGAAGCTTTCTTT. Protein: CSVAGRTGNTEAFF.

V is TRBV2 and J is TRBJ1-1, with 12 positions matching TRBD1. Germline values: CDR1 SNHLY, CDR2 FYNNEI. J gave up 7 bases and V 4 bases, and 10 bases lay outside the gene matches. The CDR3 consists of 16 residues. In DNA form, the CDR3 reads TGTGCCAGCAGTGCTGGGACAGGGGGCACTACGTTTGAAGCTTTCTTT. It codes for CASSAGTGGTTFEAFF.

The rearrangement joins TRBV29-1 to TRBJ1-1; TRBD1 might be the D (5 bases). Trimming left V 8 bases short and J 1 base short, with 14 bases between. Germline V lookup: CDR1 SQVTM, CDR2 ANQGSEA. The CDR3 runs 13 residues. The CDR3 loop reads CSTRDRENTEAFF. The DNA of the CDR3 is TGCAGCACCAGAGACAGAGAGAACACTGAAGCTTTCTTT.

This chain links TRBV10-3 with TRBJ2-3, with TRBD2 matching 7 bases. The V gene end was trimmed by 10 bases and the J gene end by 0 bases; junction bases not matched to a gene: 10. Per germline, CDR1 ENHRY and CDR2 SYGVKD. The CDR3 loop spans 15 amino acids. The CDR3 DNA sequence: TGTGCCACCGTACCGGGACTACCTAGCACAGATACGCAGTATTTT. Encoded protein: CATVPGLPSTDTQYF.

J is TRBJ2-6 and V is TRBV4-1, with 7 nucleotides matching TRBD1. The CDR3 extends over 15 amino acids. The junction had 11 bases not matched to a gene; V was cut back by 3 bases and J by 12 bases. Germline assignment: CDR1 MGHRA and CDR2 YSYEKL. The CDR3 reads CASSQWTGFSPVLTF. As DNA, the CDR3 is TGCGCCAGCAGCCAGTGGACAGGCTTCTCCCCCGTCCTGACTTTC.

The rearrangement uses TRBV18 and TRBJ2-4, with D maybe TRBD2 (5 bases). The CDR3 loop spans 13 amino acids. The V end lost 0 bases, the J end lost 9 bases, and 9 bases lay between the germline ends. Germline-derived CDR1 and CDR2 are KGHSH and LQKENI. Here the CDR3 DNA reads TGTGCCAGCTCACCACCCCTTGGAGGCATTCAGTACTTC. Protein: CASSPPLGGIQYF. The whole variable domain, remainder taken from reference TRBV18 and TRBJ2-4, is NAGVMQNPRHLVRRRGQEARLRCSPMKGHSHVYWYRQLPEEGLKFMVYLQKENIIDESGMPKERFSAEFPKEGPSILRIQQVVRGDSAAYFCASSPPLGGIQYFGAGTRLSVL.

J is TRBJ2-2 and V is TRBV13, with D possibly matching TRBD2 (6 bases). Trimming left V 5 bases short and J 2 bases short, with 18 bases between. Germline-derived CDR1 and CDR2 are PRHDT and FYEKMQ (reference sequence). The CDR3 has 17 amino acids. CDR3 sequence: CASSPRGTLFNTGELFF. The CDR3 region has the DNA TGTGCCAGCAGCCCACGGGGGACCTTATTCAACACCGGGGAGCTGTTTTTT.

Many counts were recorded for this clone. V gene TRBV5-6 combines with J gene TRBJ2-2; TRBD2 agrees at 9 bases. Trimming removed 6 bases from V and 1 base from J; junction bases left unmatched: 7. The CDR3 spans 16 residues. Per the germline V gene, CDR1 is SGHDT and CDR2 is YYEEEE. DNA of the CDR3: TGTGCCAGCATTATAGCGGGGGAGCTGAACACCGGGGAGCTGTTTTTT. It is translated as CASIIAGELNTGELFF.

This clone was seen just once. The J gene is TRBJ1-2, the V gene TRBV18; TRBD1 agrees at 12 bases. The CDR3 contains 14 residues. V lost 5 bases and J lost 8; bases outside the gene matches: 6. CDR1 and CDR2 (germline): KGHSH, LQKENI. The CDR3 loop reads CASSSSGTGGGYTF. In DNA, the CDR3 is TGTGCCAGCTCATCCAGCGGGACAGGGGGCGGCTACACCTTC.

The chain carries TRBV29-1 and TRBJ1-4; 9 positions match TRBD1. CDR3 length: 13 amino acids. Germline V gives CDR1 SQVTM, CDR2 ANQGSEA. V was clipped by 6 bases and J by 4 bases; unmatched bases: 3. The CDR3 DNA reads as TGCAGCGTACGGACAGGGGTTAATGAAAAACTGTTTTTT. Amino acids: CSVRTGVNEKLFF.

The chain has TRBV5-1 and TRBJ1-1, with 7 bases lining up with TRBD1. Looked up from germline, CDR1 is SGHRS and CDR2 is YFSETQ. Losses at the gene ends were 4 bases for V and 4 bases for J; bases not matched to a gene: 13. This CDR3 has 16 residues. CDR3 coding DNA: TGCGCCAGCAGCCTGGGAGGGGACAGATGGAGCACTGAAGCTTTCTTT. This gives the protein CASSLGGDRWSTEAFF.

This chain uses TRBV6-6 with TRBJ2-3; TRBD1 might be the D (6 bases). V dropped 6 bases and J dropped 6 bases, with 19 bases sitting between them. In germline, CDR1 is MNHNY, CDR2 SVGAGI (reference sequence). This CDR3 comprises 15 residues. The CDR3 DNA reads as TGTGCCAGCAGACCTACCAGCGGCCAGGGGGATACGCAGTATTTT. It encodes CASRPTSGQGDTQYF.

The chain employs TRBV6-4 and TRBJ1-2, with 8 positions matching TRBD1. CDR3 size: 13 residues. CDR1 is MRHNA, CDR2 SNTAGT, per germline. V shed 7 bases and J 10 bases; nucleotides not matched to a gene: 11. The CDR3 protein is CASTSDRGGAYTF. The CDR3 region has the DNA TGTGCCAGCACTTCCGACAGGGGTGGTGCCTACACCTTC.

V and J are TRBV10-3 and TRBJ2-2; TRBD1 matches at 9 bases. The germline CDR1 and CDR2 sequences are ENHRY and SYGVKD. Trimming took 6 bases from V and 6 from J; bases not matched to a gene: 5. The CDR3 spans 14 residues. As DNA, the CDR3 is TGTGCCATCAGGGGACAGGGAGTGGCCGGGGAGCTGTTTTTT. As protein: CAIRGQGVAGELFF.

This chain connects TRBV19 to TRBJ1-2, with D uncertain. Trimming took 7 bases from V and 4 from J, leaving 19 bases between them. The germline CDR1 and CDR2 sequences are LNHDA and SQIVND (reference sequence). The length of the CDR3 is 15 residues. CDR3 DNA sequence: TGTGCCAGTAAAGAATCGGGTGAGGTTAGCTATGGCTACACCTTC. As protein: CASKESGEVSYGYTF.

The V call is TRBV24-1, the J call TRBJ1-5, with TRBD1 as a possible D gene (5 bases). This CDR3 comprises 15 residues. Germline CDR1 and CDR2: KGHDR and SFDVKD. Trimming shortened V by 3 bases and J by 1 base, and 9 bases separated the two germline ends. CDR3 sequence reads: CATSDAGISNQPQHF. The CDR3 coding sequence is TGTGCCACCAGTGATGCAGGGATAAGCAATCAGCCCCAGCATTTT.

The CDR3 region has the DNA TGTGCCAGCAGCTTAGGGACAGGGGACGTGTATGAGCAGTTCTTC. Protein: CASSLGTGDVYEQFF. The V and J genes are TRBV5-8 and TRBJ2-1; 10 nucleotides agree with TRBD1. Germline CDR1 and CDR2: SGHTS and YDEGEE. The CDR3 totals 15 residues. After removal of 2 bases from V and 8 bases from J, the junction contained 7 bases not matched to a gene.

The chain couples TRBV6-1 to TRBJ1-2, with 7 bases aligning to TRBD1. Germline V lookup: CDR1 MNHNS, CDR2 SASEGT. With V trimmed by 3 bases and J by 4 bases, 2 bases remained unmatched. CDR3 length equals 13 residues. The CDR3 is CASSETGTYGYTF. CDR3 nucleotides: TGTGCCAGCAGTGAGACAGGGACCTATGGCTACACCTTC.

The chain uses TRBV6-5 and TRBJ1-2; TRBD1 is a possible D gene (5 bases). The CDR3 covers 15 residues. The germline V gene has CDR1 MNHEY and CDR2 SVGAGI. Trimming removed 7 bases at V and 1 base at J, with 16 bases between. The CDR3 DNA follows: TGTGCCAGCATCATGATTATAGGGGTTAACTATGGCTACACCTTC. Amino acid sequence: CASIMIIGVNYGYTF.

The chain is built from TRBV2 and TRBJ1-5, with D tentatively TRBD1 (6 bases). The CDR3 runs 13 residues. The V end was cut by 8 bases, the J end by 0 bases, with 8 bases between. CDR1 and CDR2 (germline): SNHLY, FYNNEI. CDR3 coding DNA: TGTGCCAGCTCAGGGGATAGCAATCAGCCCCAGCATTTT. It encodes CASSGDSNQPQHF.

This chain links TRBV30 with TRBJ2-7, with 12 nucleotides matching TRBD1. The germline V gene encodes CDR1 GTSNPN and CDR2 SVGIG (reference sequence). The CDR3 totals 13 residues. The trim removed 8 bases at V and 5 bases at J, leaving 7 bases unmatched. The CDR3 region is CASQGQGADEQYF. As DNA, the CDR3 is TGTGCCAGCCAGGGACAGGGGGCCGACGAGCAGTACTTC.

CDR3 sequence: CASRGLYEKLFF. The CDR3 DNA follows: TGTGCCAGCAGGGGGCTTTATGAAAAACTGTTTTTT. The chain uses TRBV25-1 and TRBJ1-4; maybe TRBD1 (5 bases). Germline V gives CDR1 MGHDK, CDR2 SYGVNS. V was clipped by 6 bases and J by 6 bases, with 8 bases between them. This CDR3 region has 12 residues.

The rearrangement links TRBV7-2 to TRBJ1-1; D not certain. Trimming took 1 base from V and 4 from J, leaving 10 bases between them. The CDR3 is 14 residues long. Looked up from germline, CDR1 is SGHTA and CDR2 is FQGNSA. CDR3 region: CASSLDLQRTEAFF. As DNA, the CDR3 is TGTGCCAGCAGCTTAGATCTTCAGCGCACTGAAGCTTTCTTT.

CDR3 bases: TGTGCCACCAGTGATTGGGGCTGGGGGCGCCGGACCGGGGAGCTGTTTTTT. This translates into CATSDWGWGRRTGELFF. The genes are TRBV24-1 and TRBJ2-2; TRBD1 might be the D (6 bases). Germline CDR1 and CDR2: KGHDR and SFDVKD. Between the trimmed V and J ends, which lost 2 bases and 5 bases, there was a span of 17 bases. The CDR3 runs to 17 residues.

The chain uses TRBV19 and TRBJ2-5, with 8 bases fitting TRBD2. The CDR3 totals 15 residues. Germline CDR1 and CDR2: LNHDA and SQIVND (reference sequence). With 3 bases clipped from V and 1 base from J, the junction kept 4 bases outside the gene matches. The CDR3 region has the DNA TGTGCCAGTAGTATCGAGCGGGGGCCCCAAGAGACCCAGTACTTC. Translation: CASSIERGPQETQYF.